Reported below is one TCR beta chain. Its recognized antigen is unknown. Per-base quality was not reported, and no clone a single base away is much larger than it. Libraries were prepared through PCR. TCRdb records Illumina HiSeq 2500 as the sequencer. Molecular barcoding was employed in the preparation of TCR libraries, with unique molecular identifiers being used to normalize TCRbeta repertoire quantification. TCRdb handled the public reads itself, with Q25 trimming in fastp and clone calling in MiXCR, and kept productive beta chains. Each CDR3 protein gets just one entry, which takes the most common genes and DNA from the rows behind it. This sample is represented by roughly 100,000 distinct CDR3 sequences; under 7% of them were singletons. Together, the top ten hold 5.5% to 6.5% of the sample. These data are taken from a study of T-cell reconstitution after alpha-beta-depleted transplantation in children (dated by TCRdb to between 2015 and 2016). For the study in its entirety: Using TCR repertoire profiling, the study quantitatively followed how T-cell immune reconstitution unfolded in children after TCRalphabeta/CD19-depleted allogeneic hematopoietic cell transplantation. Findings and caveats that apply to the study as a whole: Over the following months the frequencies of hyperexpanded clones went down, and after one year T-cell counts and TCRbeta diversity were mostly credited to newly produced T cells. The apparently early alphabetaT-cell count recovery about two months after transplant was reportedly dependent on only several hundred rapidly expanded clones derived from non-depleted graft cells. The high TCRbeta diversity at day 60 in some patients was ascribed to recipient T cells and intrathymic progenitors that had survived conditioning.

The time point label corresponds to: day 60 (about 2 months) after transplantation. The treatment or condition label, as the study defines it: allogeneic hematopoietic cell transplantation with graft depleted of TCRalphabeta T cells and CD19 B cells. Transplant recipients were children who received TCRalphabeta/CD19-depleted allogeneic hematopoietic cell grafts. Spanning cysteine to phenylalanine, the CDR3 consists of 14 amino acids. Solely the CDR3 DNA is kept, with 42 bases framed from the first base. Sequences DFQATT (CDR1) and SNEGSKA (CDR2) are obtained from the germline V gene (reference sequence). V lost 4 bases and J lost 3 bases; the stretch between them is 16 bases long.

The V and J segments used are TRBV20-1 and TRBJ2-7; the D gene is possibly TRBD1, with 5 bases matching. This TCR came from a female patient aged 2-10 years who had a stem cell transplant for Fanconi anemia, so the T cells may come from the graft donor. Sequenced material: PBMCs, mostly from graft donor cells, taken 60 days after TCRalphabeta/CD19-depleted stem cell transplant. The CDR3 protein is CSATLQVGGYEQYF. DNA sequence: TGCAGTGCTACCCTACAGGTCGGTGGCTACGAGCAGTACTTC.